This record concerns one T cell receptor (beta chain) sequence. CDR1 is WSHSY, CDR2 SAAADI, per germline. The V end lost 1 base, the J end lost 1 base, and 10 bases lay between the germline ends. This CDR3 comprises 15 residues. This sample was included in a study of blood T cell repertoires in COVID-19. The table came from immunoSEQ multiplex PCR; TCRdb's copy has only in-frame clones and leaves some out. The table has approximately 89,000 clones, 87% seen once. This chain connects TRBV10-2 to TRBJ1-1; tentatively, D is TRBD1 (5 bases). The sequence derives from a man in his 70s with acute or convalescent COVID-19. What was sequenced was peripheral blood. The CDR3 DNA sequence: TGCGCCAGCAGTGAGTGGGGCCAGGGGAACACTGAAGCTTTCTTT. Translation gives CASSEWGQGNTEAFF.